Given below is one T cell receptor beta chain in context. As yet, its antigen is unknown. This sample was included in a study of T cell repertoires in cytomegalovirus infection. Study-wide context: Both a matching HLA type and CMV infection were indicated by public TCR beta signatures.

The CDR3 spans 13 residues. Trimming stripped 7 bases from V and 2 bases from J, with 12 bases between. Germline V lookup: CDR1 MNHNS, CDR2 SASEGT. Study-level results: HLA-C-restricted, CMV-specific TCR beta clonotypes were dominant ex vivo. Summed frequency of shared TCR beta families picked out CMV carriers who also had the relevant HLA.

TCRdb analysed the reads with MiXCR anew, one entry per CDR3 protein. The data hold some 400,000 distinct CDR3 sequences, with around 18% observed a single time. The sequencing sample was made of PBMCs. The chain couples TRBV6-1 to TRBJ2-7; the D is unclear. This TCR derives from a human donor in good health (CMV status not recorded). Some clones in this sample may be carry-over from other donors' samples. Here the CDR3 reads CASKGGLTYEQYF. The DNA for the CDR3 is TGTGCCAGCAAAGGTGGGCTGACCTACGAGCAGTACTTC.